These 2 T cell receptor beta chains share one sample of origin, sequenced in a study of CD8+ T cells in alopecia areata. RNA was extracted and reverse transcribed into cDNA as the sequencing template. Clones were read by immunoSEQ multiplex PCR, and TCRdb kept only the in-frame ones, dropping some. The repertoire consists of around 210,000 clones, with 55% to 70% occurring once and the leading ten covering more than 3.5%. The treatment denotes: oral pan-JAK inhibitor, 5-10 mg twice daily. The starting material was CD4+ T cells sorted from blood, obtained at week 4, from a patient treated with tofacitinib. The receptors were gathered from a human donor with alopecia areata.

The V call is TRBV29-1, the J call TRBJ2-7; 8 bases align to TRBD1. Trimming cost V 5 bases and J 5 bases; bases outside gene matches: 8. Germline V CDR1 and CDR2: SQVTM, ANQGSEA. The CDR3 is 13 residues long. CDR3 residues: CSVFGQGSNEQYF. In DNA form, the CDR3 reads TGCAGCGTTTTTGGACAGGGATCTAACGAGCAGTACTTC.

Note on this clone: Other DNA sequences from this sample encode an identical CDR3 as well. The chain has TRBV30 and TRBJ1-2; 7 nucleotides match TRBD1. CDR3 length: 11 residues. J lost 8 bases, V lost 0 bases, and 0 bases had no gene match. From germline, CDR1 is GTSNPN and CDR2 SVGIG (reference sequence). CDR3 nucleotides: TGTGCCTGGAGTGTAGGGGGCGGCTACACCTTC. Residues: CAWSVGGGYTF.